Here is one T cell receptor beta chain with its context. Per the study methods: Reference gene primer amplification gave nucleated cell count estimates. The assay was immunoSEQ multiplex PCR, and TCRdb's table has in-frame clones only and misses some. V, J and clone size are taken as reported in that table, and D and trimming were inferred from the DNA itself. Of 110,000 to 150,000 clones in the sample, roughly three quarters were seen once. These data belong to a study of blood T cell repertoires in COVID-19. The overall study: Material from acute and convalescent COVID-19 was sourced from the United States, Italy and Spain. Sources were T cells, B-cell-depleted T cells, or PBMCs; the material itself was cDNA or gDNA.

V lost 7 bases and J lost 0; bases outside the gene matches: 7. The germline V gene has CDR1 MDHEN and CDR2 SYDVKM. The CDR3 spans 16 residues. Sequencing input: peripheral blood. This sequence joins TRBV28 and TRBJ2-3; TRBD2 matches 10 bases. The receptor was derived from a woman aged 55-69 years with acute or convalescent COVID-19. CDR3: CASIPLAGGSTDTQYF. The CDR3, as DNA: TGTGCCAGCATCCCGTTAGCGGGAGGCAGCACAGATACGCAGTATTTT.